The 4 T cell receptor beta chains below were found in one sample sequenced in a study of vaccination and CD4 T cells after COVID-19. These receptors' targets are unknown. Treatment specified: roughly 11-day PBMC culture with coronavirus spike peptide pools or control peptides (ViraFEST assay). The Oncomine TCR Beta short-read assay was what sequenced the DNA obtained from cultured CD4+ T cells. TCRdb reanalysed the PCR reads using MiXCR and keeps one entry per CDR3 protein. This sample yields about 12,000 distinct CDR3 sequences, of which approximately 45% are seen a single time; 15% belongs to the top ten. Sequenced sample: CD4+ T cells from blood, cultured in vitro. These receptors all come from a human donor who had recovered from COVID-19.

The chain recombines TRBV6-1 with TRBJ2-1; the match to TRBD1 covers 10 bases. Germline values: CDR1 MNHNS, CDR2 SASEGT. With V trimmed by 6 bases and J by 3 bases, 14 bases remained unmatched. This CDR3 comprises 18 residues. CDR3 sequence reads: CASRPGTGASELYNEQFF. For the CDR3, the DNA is TGTGCCAGCAGACCTGGGACAGGGGCTAGCGAGCTCTACAATGAGCAGTTCTTC.

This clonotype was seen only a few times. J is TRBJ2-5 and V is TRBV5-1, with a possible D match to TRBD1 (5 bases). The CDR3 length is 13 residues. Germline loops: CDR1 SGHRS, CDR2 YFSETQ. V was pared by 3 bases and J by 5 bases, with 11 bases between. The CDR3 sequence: CASSSGARETQYF. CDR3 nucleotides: TGCGCCAGCAGCTCTGGGGCACGGGAGACCCAGTACTTC.

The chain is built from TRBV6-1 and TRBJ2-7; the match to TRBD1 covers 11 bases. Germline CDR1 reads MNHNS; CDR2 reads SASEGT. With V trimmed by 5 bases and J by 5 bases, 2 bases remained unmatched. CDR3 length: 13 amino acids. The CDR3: CASSRTGGNEQYF. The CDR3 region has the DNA TGTGCCAGCAGTCGGACAGGGGGCAACGAGCAGTACTTC.

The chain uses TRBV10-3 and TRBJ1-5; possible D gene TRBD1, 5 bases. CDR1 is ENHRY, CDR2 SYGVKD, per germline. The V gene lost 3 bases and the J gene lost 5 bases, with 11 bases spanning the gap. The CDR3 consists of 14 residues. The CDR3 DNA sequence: TGTGCCATCAGTGACGCAGGGAGTGATCAGCCCCAGCATTTT. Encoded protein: CAISDAGSDQPQHF.